The TCR beta chain under discussion was sequenced for a study of molecular identifiers for immune sequencing clone quantification. This clonotype was seen a single time. Sequence at one end of the junction differs from germline and may be a read error. Each CDR3 protein gets one entry after TCRdb re-called the PCR reads with MiXCR. Here the sample spans approximately 590,000 distinct CDR3 sequences, around 25% being singletons. There are 13 residues in the CDR3. Germline V gene lookup returns CDR1 LNHDA and CDR2 SQIVND (reference sequence). The source is a human donor in good health. Some libraries in this study had Jurkat cell RNA spiked in. The chain combines TRBV19 with TRBJ2-1; D perhaps matches TRBD2 (5 bases). Sequencing was carried out using naive CD8+ T cells from blood, with Jurkat cell RNA spiked in. The subset denotes: FACS-sorted CD8+CD4-CCR7+CD45RA+ naive T cells. The CDR3 loop is CASGKTIPNEQFF. DNA for the CDR3: TGCGCCAGTGGTAAGACTATCCCCAATGAGCAGTTCTTC.